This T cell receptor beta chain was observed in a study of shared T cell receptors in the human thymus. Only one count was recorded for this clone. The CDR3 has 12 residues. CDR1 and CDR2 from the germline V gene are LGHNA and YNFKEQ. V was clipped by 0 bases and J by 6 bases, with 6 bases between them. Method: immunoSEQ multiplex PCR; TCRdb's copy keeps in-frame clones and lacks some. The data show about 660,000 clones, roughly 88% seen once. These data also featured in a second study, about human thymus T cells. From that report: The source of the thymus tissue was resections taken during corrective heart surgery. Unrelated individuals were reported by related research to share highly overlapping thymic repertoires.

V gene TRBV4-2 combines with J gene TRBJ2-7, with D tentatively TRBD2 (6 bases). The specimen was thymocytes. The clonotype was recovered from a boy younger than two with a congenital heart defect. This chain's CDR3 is CASSQDGGEQYF. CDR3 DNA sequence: TGTGCCAGCAGCCAAGACGGGGGCGAGCAGTACTTC.